These 14 T cell receptor beta chains originate from one sample sequenced in a study of Tregs in tolerant kidney transplant recipients. Profiling relied on immunoSEQ multiplex PCR, and the TCRdb table lists in-frame clones only, not all of them. The data show about 66,000 clones, with roughly 92% seen just once and 9.5% to 12% held by the top ten. The input for sequencing was CD8+ T cells from blood, taken before the transplant. These receptors were taken from a human donor who received a combined kidney and bone marrow transplant.

The V and J genes are TRBV5-4 and TRBJ2-3, with 8 nucleotides matching TRBD2. Germline CDR1 and CDR2: SGHNT and YYREEE (reference sequence). The CDR3 loop spans 16 amino acids. The trim removed 0 bases at V and 4 bases at J, leaving 7 bases unmatched. The CDR3 spells CASSLAAGGPADTQYF. DNA for the CDR3: TGTGCCAGCAGCTTGGCCGCGGGGGGCCCTGCAGATACGCAGTATTTT.

The chain carries TRBV18 and TRBJ2-7, with TRBD2 matching over 7 bases. The CDR3 has 15 residues. J lost 2 bases, V lost 3 bases, and 7 bases had no gene match. Germline loops: CDR1 KGHSH, CDR2 LQKENI. The CDR3 spells CASSPGRGFPYEQYF. The CDR3 DNA follows: TGTGCCAGCTCACCGGGGAGGGGCTTCCCCTACGAGCAGTACTTC.

The V and J genes are TRBV6-1 and TRBJ2-5; possible D gene TRBD1, 5 bases. The CDR3 runs 19 residues. V gave up 4 bases and J gave up 1 base, with 25 bases separating them. Germline loops: CDR1 MNHNS, CDR2 SASEGT. CDR3 DNA: TGTGCCAGCAGTGGGGGTTTCGGCATTACAGGTCCCCCCCAAGAGACCCAGTACTTC. Translation: CASSGGFGITGPPQETQYF.

This sequence joins TRBV5-6 and TRBJ2-3, with 8 bases lining up with TRBD2. CDR3 length: 15 residues. Germline V gene lookup returns CDR1 SGHDT and CDR2 YYEEEE. V dropped 0 bases and J dropped 0; count of bases not matched to a gene: 0. CDR3 nucleotide sequence: TGTGCCAGCAGCTTGGGACTAGCGAGCACAGATACGCAGTATTTT. It codes for CASSLGLASTDTQYF. Based on the CDR3 plus reference TRBV5-6 and TRBJ2-3, the full variable domain is DAGVTQSPTHLIKTRGQQVTLRCSPKSGHDTVSWYQQALGQGPQFIFQYYEEEERQRGNFPDRFSGHQFPNYSSELNVNALLLGDSALYLCASSLGLASTDTQYFGPGTRLTVL.

This chain joins TRBV11-1 and TRBJ2-5; maybe TRBD2 (6 bases). The CDR3 spans 15 residues. From germline, CDR1 is SGHAT and CDR2 FQDESV (reference sequence). Trimming stripped 5 bases from V and 6 bases from J, with 19 bases between. The CDR3 protein is CASSTPGRPAKTQYF. CDR3 DNA: TGTGCCAGCAGCACACCGGGGAGGCCGGCGAAGACCCAGTACTTC.

The chain has TRBV11-1 and TRBJ2-5; TRBD2 matches 9 bases. The ends lost 7 bases at V and 5 bases at J; junction bases unmatched: 8. The germline gives CDR1 SGHAT, CDR2 FQDESV (reference sequence). CDR3 length equals 14 residues. CDR3 loop: CASIPAGGGETQYF. The DNA of the CDR3 is TGTGCCAGCATCCCAGCGGGGGGAGGGGAGACCCAGTACTTC.

This clone was observed once. V is TRBV4-2 and J is TRBJ2-3, with TRBD2 matching over 9 bases. This CDR3 comprises 18 residues. Germline-derived CDR1 and CDR2 are LGHNA and YNFKEQ. V shed 4 bases and J 5 bases; nucleotides not matched to a gene: 16. CDR3 sequence: CASSPRGTGGGAEDTQYF. The CDR3 nucleotides read TGTGCCAGCAGCCCCAGAGGTACGGGCGGGGGGGCAGAAGATACGCAGTATTTT.

V is TRBV2 and J is TRBJ1-1; no clear D gene. Germline V lookup: CDR1 SNHLY, CDR2 FYNNEI. The CDR3 runs to 13 residues. V shed 5 bases and J shed 1 base, with 8 bases lying between them. The DNA of the CDR3 is TGTGCCAGCAGTCGGGGTAGGAACACTGAAGCTTTCTTT. Translation gives CASSRGRNTEAFF. The variable domain in full, completed from reference TRBV2 and TRBJ1-1, reads EPEVTQTPSHQVTQMGQEVILRCVPISNHLYFYWYRQILGQKVEFLVSFYNNEISEKSEIFDDQFSVERPDGSNFTLKIRSTKLEDSAMYFCASSRGRNTEAFFGQGTRLTVV.

The chain recombines TRBV6-5 with TRBJ1-2; D gene ambiguous. The CDR3 loop spans 14 amino acids. Germline CDR1 is MNHEY and CDR2 is SVGAGI. V lost 8 bases, J lost 4 bases, and 17 bases lay in between. CDR3: CASGGIPESYGYTF. The CDR3 nucleotides are TGTGCCAGCGGAGGGATCCCGGAGAGCTATGGCTACACCTTC.

The chain is built from TRBV7-2 and TRBJ1-1; 8 bases line up with TRBD1. The germline gives CDR1 SGHTA, CDR2 FQGNSA. V gave up 1 base and J gave up 0 bases; unmatched junction bases: 1. The CDR3 extends over 15 amino acids. The CDR3 nucleotides read TGTGCCAGCAGCTTAGGACAGGGGTTGAACACTGAAGCTTTCTTT. This codes for CASSLGQGLNTEAFF.

This chain connects TRBV28 to TRBJ2-1; 9 nucleotides align to TRBD2. The V and J ends lost 3 bases and 6 bases, in that order; junction bases with no gene match: 6. The V gene's germline CDR1 is MDHEN and CDR2 SYDVKM. The CDR3 is made up of 15 amino acids. CDR3 region: CASSFGAGGLNEQFF. The CDR3 DNA reads TGTGCCAGCAGTTTCGGGGCGGGGGGGCTCAATGAGCAGTTCTTC.

This sequence joins TRBV7-8 and TRBJ1-3; D is possibly TRBD1 (5 bases). This CDR3 is 16 amino acids long. Germline loops: CDR1 SGHVS, CDR2 FQNEAQ. The germline V and J ends were trimmed by 0 bases and 0 bases, with 9 bases remaining between them. Written as DNA, the CDR3 is TGTGCCAGCAGCTTAGCGGGGGGGGACTCTGGAAACACCATATATTTT. Encoded protein: CASSLAGGDSGNTIYF. Based on the CDR3 plus reference TRBV7-8 and TRBJ1-3, the full variable domain is GAGVSQSPRYKVAKRGQDVALRCDPISGHVSLFWYQQALGQGPEFLTYFQNEAQLDKSGLPSDRFFAERPEGSVSTLKIQRTQQEDSAVYLCASSLAGGDSGNTIYFGEGSWLTVV.

The V and J genes are TRBV6-5 and TRBJ1-2; 12 positions agree with TRBD1. Unmatched junction bases numbered 5, after V lost 0 bases and J lost 6 bases. The germline CDR1 and CDR2 sequences are MNHEY and SVGAGI. This CDR3 is built from 16 residues. CDR3 sequence reads: CASSYSRDRGHHGYTF. DNA for the CDR3: TGTGCCAGCAGTTACTCGCGGGACAGGGGGCATCATGGCTACACCTTC.

This chain joins TRBV20-1 and TRBJ1-2; TRBD1 might be the D (6 bases). Germline V gene sequence: CDR1 DFQATT, CDR2 SNEGSKA (reference sequence). V lost 3 bases and J lost 5, with 7 bases in between. This CDR3 region has 11 residues. CDR3 region: CSARTGYGYTF. DNA for the CDR3: TGCAGTGCTAGGACAGGATATGGCTACACCTTC.